The 10 T cell receptor beta chains reported below all come from one sample, sequenced in a study of shared clonotypes between healthy human individuals. Only in-frame clones appear in the TCRdb table, and some are missing; sequencing was by immunoSEQ multiplex PCR. The sample lists under 1,100,000 clones, 75% to 80% seen once, with 0.55% to 0.7% in the top ten. Sequencing was carried out using memory CD4+ T cells from PBMCs. Specified subset: CD45RA-negative fraction. Receptors were obtained from a man aged 18 to 30 in good health. Some clones in this sample may be carry-over from other donors' samples.

The rearrangement links TRBV10-2 to TRBJ1-4; D ambiguous. Trimming took 7 bases from V and 0 from J, leaving 6 bases between them. Looked up from germline, CDR1 is WSHSY and CDR2 is SAAADI. The CDR3 is made up of 13 amino acids. The CDR3, as DNA: TGCGCCAGCATGGGCACAACTAATGAAAAACTGTTTTTT. It encodes CASMGTTNEKLFF.

The chain has TRBV6-9 and TRBJ2-7; 8 bases map to TRBD2. V was clipped by 2 bases and J by 7 bases; unmatched bases: 19. This CDR3 is 18 amino acids long. Germline V gene lookup returns CDR1 MNHGY and CDR2 SVAAGI. The CDR3 region has the DNA TGTGCCAGCAGTTATGCTACTAGCGGCCCCGTTCCTTTAGGAGAGCAGTACTTC. It encodes CASSYATSGPVPLGEQYF.

This clone was detected only a few times. The chain employs TRBV5-1 and TRBJ2-3; 9 nucleotides match TRBD2. This CDR3 has 15 amino acids. Germline lookup yields CDR1 SGHRS and CDR2 YFSETQ. V dropped 5 bases and J dropped 0; count of bases not matched to a gene: 4. CDR3: CASRIAGVSTDTQYF. CDR3 nucleotide sequence: TGCGCCAGCAGAATAGCGGGAGTGAGCACAGATACGCAGTATTTT.

The V gene is TRBV5-1, the J gene TRBJ2-6, with no clear D. CDR3 length: 18 amino acids. Trimming removed 1 base from V and 0 bases from J, with 14 bases in between. Per the germline V gene, CDR1 is SGHRS and CDR2 is YFSETQ. The CDR3 protein is CASSLWGFDISGANVLTF. The CDR3 nucleotides are TGCGCCAGCAGCTTGTGGGGATTCGACATCTCTGGGGCCAACGTCCTGACTTTC.

This chain joins TRBV5-5 and TRBJ1-2; unclear D gene. With 4 bases removed from V and 2 bases from J, the gap between germline ends came to 15 bases. Germline values: CDR1 SGHKS, CDR2 YYEKEE (reference sequence). The CDR3 covers 15 residues. The CDR3 is CASSLRTEENYGYTF. The CDR3 coding sequence is TGTGCCAGCAGCCTTAGGACGGAGGAGAACTATGGCTACACCTTC. Full variable domain (outside the CDR3, taken from reference TRBV5-5 and TRBJ1-2): DAGVTQSPTHLIKTRGQQVTLRCSPISGHKSVSWYQQVLGQGPQFIFQYYEKEERGRGNFPDRFSARQFPNYSSELNVNALLLGDSALYLCASSLRTEENYGYTFGSGTRLTVV.

Written as DNA, the CDR3 is TGTGCCAGCAAGACAGGGGGCCCAGAGACCCAGTACTTC. Encoded protein: CASKTGGPETQYF. This chain uses TRBV5-6 with TRBJ2-5; 10 nucleotides agree with TRBD1. Germline V CDR1 and CDR2: SGHDT, YYEEEE. The junction had 3 bases not matched to a gene; V was cut back by 6 bases and J by 4 bases. The CDR3 is made up of 13 amino acids. The full variable domain, with the rest looked up from reference TRBV5-6 and TRBJ2-5, is DAGVTQSPTHLIKTRGQQVTLRCSPKSGHDTVSWYQQALGQGPQFIFQYYEEEERQRGNFPDRFSGHQFPNYSSELNVNALLLGDSALYLCASKTGGPETQYFGPGTRLLVL.

In the case of this clone: Relative to the germline gene, one junction end is altered; a read error may explain this. V gene TRBV5-8 combines with J gene TRBJ1-2; no reliable D call. The CDR3 length is 13 residues. Per the germline V gene, CDR1 is SGHTS and CDR2 is YDEGEE. The CDR3 sequence: CASSVRTVIRVHF. In nucleotides, the CDR3 is TGTGCCAGCAGCGTCAGGACCGTTATACGGGTACACTTC.

V gene TRBV4-1 combines with J gene TRBJ2-5, with TRBD2 matching over 15 bases. CDR3 size: 17 residues. V shed 0 bases, J shed 4 bases, and the junction held 3 bases outside the gene matches. Germline-derived CDR1 and CDR2 are MGHRA and YSYEKL. For the CDR3, the DNA is TGCGCCAGCAGCCAAGAAGAGGGACTAGCGGGAGGAGAGACCCAGTACTTC. Residues: CASSQEEGLAGGETQYF.

The chain links TRBV6-5 to TRBJ1-5; TRBD1 aligns across 8 bases. Germline trimming cut 8 bases from V and 4 bases from J; bases unmatched to any gene: 4. The CDR3 is made up of 13 amino acids. Germline lookup yields CDR1 MNHEY and CDR2 SVGAGI. The CDR3 region has the DNA TGTGCCAGCCATCGACAGGGGAATCAGCCCCAGCATTTT. Amino acids: CASHRQGNQPQHF.

This chain connects TRBV28 to TRBJ2-5; D is tentatively TRBD1 or TRBD2 (5 bases each). The CDR3 has 14 residues. Trimming cost V 8 bases and J 2 bases, with 15 bases left between them. CDR1 is MDHEN, CDR2 SYDVKM, per germline. The CDR3 spells CASEGPPRQETQYF. Written as DNA, the CDR3 is TGTGCCAGCGAGGGACCTCCGAGGCAAGAGACCCAGTACTTC.